This T cell receptor (beta chain) came from a study of CD8 T cells in Susac syndrome. Reverse transcription of about 0.5 to 1 ug RNA was carried out with random hexamers. TCRdb recomputed calls from the immunoSEQ multiplex PCR reads with MiXCR, one row per CDR3 protein. The table lists 150,000 to 200,000 distinct CDR3 sequences, just over 90% of them singletons. The V and J ends lost 4 bases and 4 bases, in that order; junction bases with no gene match: 7. The CDR3 extends over 14 amino acids. CDR1 is SGHRS, CDR2 YFSETQ, per germline. J is TRBJ1-1 and V is TRBV5-1; 7 bases map to TRBD1. Sequencing used CD4+ T cells from PBMCs. The receptor comes from a human donor in good health. The CDR3 loop is CASSPDRDPTEAFF. The CDR3, as DNA: TGCGCCAGCAGCCCCGACAGGGATCCCACTGAAGCTTTCTTT.